Presented here are 18 T cell receptor beta chains from one specimen sequenced in a study of cytomegalovirus exposure and HLA in healthy donors. Primers for the PCR totalled 60 Vbeta and 13 Jbeta. Profiling relied on immunoSEQ multiplex PCR, and the TCRdb table lists in-frame clones only, not all of them. The sample has about 110,000 clones; 65% to 80% are singletons. Sequenced: PBMCs. The receptors originated from a young man in good health and CMV-seropositive.

The J gene is TRBJ1-1, the V gene TRBV6-5, with D maybe TRBD1 (6 bases). The V and J ends lost 6 bases and 1 base respectively, with 15 bases between them. The germline CDR1 and CDR2 sequences are MNHEY and SVGAGI. The CDR3 spans 15 residues. CDR3 nucleotides: TGTGCCAGCAGACGGGACACACTAGAGAACACTGAAGCTTTCTTT. Amino acids: CASRRDTLENTEAFF.

V and J are TRBV28 and TRBJ1-4, with TRBD1 matching over 9 bases. CDR3 size: 14 residues. Germline loops: CDR1 MDHEN, CDR2 SYDVKM. Trimming at V came to 5 bases and at J to 5 bases, leaving 3 bases not matched to a gene. The CDR3 here is CASSITGGNEKLFF. The CDR3 coding sequence is TGTGCCAGCAGTATTACAGGGGGCAATGAAAAACTGTTTTTT.

The count of this clone is one. This chain joins TRBV6-6 and TRBJ2-2; TRBD2 might be the D (6 bases). With 8 bases removed from V and 0 bases from J, the gap between germline ends came to 10 bases. CDR3 length equals 14 residues. CDR1 MNHNY and CDR2 SVGAGI come from the germline V gene (reference sequence). CDR3 residues: CASRRASNTGELFF. The CDR3, as DNA: TGTGCCAGCCGGAGGGCCTCGAACACCGGGGAGCTGTTTTTT.

This clone was detected a few times. The genes are TRBV5-1 and TRBJ1-1, with D possibly being TRBD1 (6 bases). V lost 3 bases, J lost 0 bases, and 12 bases lay in between. The CDR3 has 15 residues. The germline CDR1 and CDR2 sequences are SGHRS and YFSETQ. Here the CDR3 reads CASSSNREMNTEAFF. The CDR3 DNA is TGCGCCAGCAGCTCAAACAGGGAAATGAACACTGAAGCTTTCTTT.

The chain employs TRBV18 and TRBJ1-1, with TRBD1 identical over 10 bases. The CDR3 runs to 14 residues. CDR1 is KGHSH, CDR2 LQKENI, per germline. The V gene end was trimmed by 6 bases and the J gene end by 5 bases; junction bases not matched to a gene: 6. CDR3 in amino acids: CASSPGTGVTEAFF. CDR3 nucleotides: TGTGCCAGCTCGCCCGGGACAGGGGTTACTGAAGCTTTCTTT.

The V call is TRBV19, the J call TRBJ2-7, with unresolved D. Germline V gene sequence: CDR1 LNHDA, CDR2 SQIVND (reference sequence). The CDR3 has 15 residues. Trimming stripped 7 bases from V and 5 bases from J, with 21 bases between. The CDR3 sequence: CASTPAFSAYHEQYF. CDR3 bases: TGTGCCAGTACCCCTGCGTTCAGCGCCTATCACGAGCAGTACTTC.

For this clone: A much more abundant neighbour one base away suggests this may be a read error. The genes are TRBV11-2 and TRBJ1-1; 10 bases are a match to TRBD1. In germline, CDR1 is SGHAT, CDR2 FQNNGV. This CDR3 has 15 residues. V was clipped by 4 bases and J by 0 bases; unmatched bases: 2. The CDR3 nucleotides read TGTGCCAGCAGCTGGGGACAGGGGCTGAACACTGAAGCTTTCTTT. As protein: CASSWGQGLNTEAFF.

The chain joins TRBV27 to TRBJ2-7; 15 positions agree with TRBD2. V shed 6 bases and J 4 bases; nucleotides not matched to a gene: 10. Germline V gene lookup returns CDR1 MNHEY and CDR2 SMNVEV (reference sequence). The CDR3 spans 17 residues. The CDR3 DNA reads as TGTGCCAGCAGGGGACTAGCGGGGGGCCGTGCTGTATACGAGCAGTACTTC. Protein sequence: CASRGLAGGRAVYEQYF.

This clone was counted between two and nine times. A read error may account for a junction end that differs from germline. This chain links TRBV6-1 with TRBJ1-5; D is possibly TRBD1 (5 bases). The germline gives CDR1 MNHNS, CDR2 SASEGT. CDR3 length: 16 residues. Here the CDR3 DNA reads TGTGCCAGCACTGAAATGGGGGGTAGGACGGTCCGGCCCCAGCATTTT. It encodes CASTEMGGRTVRPQHF.

This clone was detected only a few times. The chain uses TRBV27 and TRBJ2-4; 11 bases are a match to TRBD1. The CDR3 covers 15 residues. The germline CDR1 and CDR2 sequences are MNHEY and SMNVEV (reference sequence). J lost 9 bases, V lost 11 bases, and 15 bases had no gene match. The CDR3 is CAASEPGQGARIQYF. CDR3 nucleotide sequence: TGTGCCGCCTCGGAACCTGGACAGGGGGCACGCATTCAGTACTTC.

The chain employs TRBV18 and TRBJ2-5; TRBD2 aligns across 9 bases. Germline CDR1 reads KGHSH; CDR2 reads LQKENI. This CDR3 has 14 amino acids. V dropped 5 bases and J dropped 2; count of bases not matched to a gene: 3. The DNA for the CDR3 is TGTGCCAGCTCAAGTAGCGGGGGACAAGAGACCCAGTACTTC. This encodes CASSSSGGQETQYF. Full variable domain (remainder filled in from reference TRBV18 and TRBJ2-5): NAGVMQNPRHLVRRRGQEARLRCSPMKGHSHVYWYRQLPEEGLKFMVYLQKENIIDESGMPKERFSAEFPKEGPSILRIQQVVRGDSAAYFCASSSSGGQETQYFGPGTRLLVL.

This sequence joins TRBV10-3 and TRBJ2-5; TRBD1 matches 8 bases. The DNA matches TRBJ2-7 better at its end, which makes the J call doubtful. Germline values: CDR1 ENHRY, CDR2 SYGVKD. The CDR3 is 14 amino acids. The DNA for the CDR3 is TGTGCCATCACCGAGACAGGGGCGAGGTTCGAGCAGTACTTC. Its translation: CAITETGARFEQYF.

The gene calls are TRBV2 and TRBJ2-1, with 8 bases identical to TRBD1. This CDR3 is built from 15 residues. Germline V gene sequence: CDR1 SNHLY, CDR2 FYNNEI. With V trimmed by 6 bases and J by 9 bases, 13 bases remained unmatched. The CDR3 DNA reads as TGTGCCAGCAGATTTGTGCAGGGGGCTAGTTTTGAGCAGTTCTTC. The encoded protein is CASRFVQGASFEQFF.

The chain combines TRBV4-2 with TRBJ2-3; 8 bases are a match to TRBD2. The J segment lost 6 bases and the V segment lost 5 bases, leaving 13 bases of the junction unmatched. Per the germline V gene, CDR1 is LGHNA and CDR2 is YNFKEQ. CDR3 length equals 16 residues. CDR3 bases: TGTGCCAGCAGCAGCCAAGAAGGTACGGGAGGGGATACGCAGTATTTT. Its protein product is CASSSQEGTGGDTQYF.

This clone came up a few times. This CDR3 reads CASSSALEGTDTQYF. The CDR3 DNA sequence: TGTGCCAGTAGTTCGGCACTTGAGGGCACAGATACGCAGTATTTT. The chain uses TRBV19 and TRBJ2-3; D gene uncertain. The V end was cut by 5 bases, the J end by 1 base, with 13 bases between. This CDR3 has 15 residues. The germline V gene has CDR1 LNHDA and CDR2 SQIVND (reference sequence).

The chain uses TRBV19 and TRBJ2-1; tentatively, D is TRBD2 (7 bases). The germline gives CDR1 LNHDA, CDR2 SQIVND (reference sequence). The V end was cut by 3 bases, the J end by 8 bases, with 14 bases between. This CDR3 comprises 14 residues. DNA of the CDR3: TGTGCCAGTAGTATGAGCGGGGAGGGGGATGAGCAGTTCTTC. Protein: CASSMSGEGDEQFF.

The sample holds a few counts of this clone. The rearrangement uses TRBV2 and TRBJ2-5; 7 nucleotides match TRBD1. With 3 bases clipped from V and 3 bases from J, the junction kept 7 bases outside the gene matches. This CDR3 contains 15 residues. From germline, CDR1 is SNHLY and CDR2 FYNNEI. The CDR3 DNA reads as TGTGCCAGCAGTGAGCAGACAGGGCGGGAAGAGACCCAGTACTTC. Translated: CASSEQTGREETQYF.

The genes are TRBV5-1 and TRBJ2-3; D not resolved. CDR1 is SGHRS, CDR2 YFSETQ, per germline. Trimming stripped 3 bases from V and 0 bases from J, with 8 bases between. The CDR3 covers 14 residues. The CDR3 nucleotides read TGCGCCAGCAGCTACCGACTGAGCACAGATACGCAGTATTTT. It is translated as CASSYRLSTDTQYF.